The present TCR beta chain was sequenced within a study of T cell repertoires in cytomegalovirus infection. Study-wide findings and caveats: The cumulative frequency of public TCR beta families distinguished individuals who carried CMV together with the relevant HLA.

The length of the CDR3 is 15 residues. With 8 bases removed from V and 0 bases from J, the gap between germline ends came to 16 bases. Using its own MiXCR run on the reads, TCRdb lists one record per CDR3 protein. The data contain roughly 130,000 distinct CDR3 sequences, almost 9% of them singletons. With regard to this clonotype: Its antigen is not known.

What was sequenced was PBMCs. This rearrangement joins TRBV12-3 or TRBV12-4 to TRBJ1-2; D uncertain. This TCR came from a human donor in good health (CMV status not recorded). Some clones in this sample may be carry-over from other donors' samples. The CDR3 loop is CASAQAPTTNYGYTF. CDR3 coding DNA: TGTGCCAGCGCCCAAGCCCCGACAACTAACTATGGCTACACCTTC.